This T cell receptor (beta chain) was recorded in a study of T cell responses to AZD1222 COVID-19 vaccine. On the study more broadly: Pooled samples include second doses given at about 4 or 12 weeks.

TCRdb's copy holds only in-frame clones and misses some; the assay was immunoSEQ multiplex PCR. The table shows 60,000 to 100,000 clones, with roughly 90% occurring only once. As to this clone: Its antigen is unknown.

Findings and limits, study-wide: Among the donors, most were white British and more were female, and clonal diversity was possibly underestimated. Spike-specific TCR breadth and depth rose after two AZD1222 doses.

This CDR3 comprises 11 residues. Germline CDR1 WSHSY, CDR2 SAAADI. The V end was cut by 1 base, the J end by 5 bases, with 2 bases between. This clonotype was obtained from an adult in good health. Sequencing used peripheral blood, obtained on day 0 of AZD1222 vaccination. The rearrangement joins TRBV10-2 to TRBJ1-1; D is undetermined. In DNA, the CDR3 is TGCGCCAGCAGTGAGTTGACTGAAGCTTTCTTT. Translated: CASSELTEAFF.